This T cell receptor beta chain was captured by sequencing in a study of OX40 agonist ivuxolimab in advanced cancers. Across the whole study: Partial responses were achieved by three patients: one hepatocellular carcinoma, two cutaneous melanoma.

Clones were read by immunoSEQ multiplex PCR, and TCRdb kept only the in-frame ones, dropping some. The profile shows fewer than 70,000 clones, about 83% of them singletons. The sequencing here drew on CD4+ or CD8+ T cells sorted from blood, taken in a trial of the OX40 agonist ivuxolimab. The TCR comes from an adult with an advanced solid tumor such as melanoma, head and neck, liver or kidney cancer.

DNA of the CDR3: TGCAGTGCTTGGGGCAGGTACGAGCAGTACTTC. This sequence encodes CSAWGRYEQYF. The chain recombines TRBV20-1 with TRBJ2-7, with a possible D match to TRBD1 (5 bases). The germline V gene has CDR1 DFQATT and CDR2 SNEGSKA (reference sequence). V was clipped by 5 bases and J by 4 bases, with 9 bases between them. The CDR3 totals 11 residues.